The clone carrying this T cell receptor beta chain was observed a handful of times. These data come from a study of early T cells in non-severe SARS-CoV-2 infection. Study-level information: Bulk RNA from unsorted whole blood was sequenced; chains were unpaired.

Individual cDNA molecules carried attached unique molecular identifiers. Each CDR3 protein is one row after TCRdb ran MiXCR on the 5' RACE reads. The sample lists 60,000 or so distinct CDR3 sequences; 8.5% to 12% were seen once. The CDR3 runs 14 residues. Germline CDR1 and CDR2: LNHNV and YYDKDF (reference sequence). V lost 2 bases and J 6 bases, leaving 14 bases between the germline ends. The clonotype originates from an adult who was a healthcare worker with PCR-confirmed SARS-CoV-2 infection or an uninfected control (not recorded which). The chain uses TRBV15 and TRBJ2-7, with D hard to call. Material for sequencing was whole blood. The CDR3 nucleotides are TGTGCCACCAGCAGAAACTATCCTCCACTCGAGCAGTACTTC. This codes for CATSRNYPPLEQYF.